These 13 T cell receptor beta chains were sequenced from one sample in a study of cytomegalovirus exposure and HLA in healthy donors. Sequencing used immunoSEQ multiplex PCR; TCRdb keeps in-frame clones, though not all of them. The profile shows more than 95,000 clones, 88% of them singletons. The sample consisted of PBMCs. All receptors come from a man younger than 30 in good health and CMV-seronegative.

In the case of this clone: The same CDR3 arises from other DNA sequences in this sample as well. CDR3 nucleotide sequence: TGCGCCAGCAGCTTGGGACAGTCCTACGAGCAGTACTTC. Translation: CASSLGQSYEQYF. The chain combines TRBV5-1 with TRBJ2-7, with D possibly matching TRBD1 (5 bases). This CDR3 comprises 13 residues. V shed 0 bases and J shed 1 base, with 5 bases lying between them. Germline V gene data show CDR1 as SGHRS and CDR2 as YFSETQ.

This sequence joins TRBV4-1 and TRBJ2-7; 9 bases match TRBD2. Germline values: CDR1 MGHRA, CDR2 YSYEKL. The CDR3 totals 15 residues. The ends lost 3 bases at V and 1 base at J; junction bases unmatched: 4. DNA of the CDR3: TGCGCCAGCAGCCACCGTCTAGCGGGGTCCTACGAGCAGTACTTC. Amino acids: CASSHRLAGSYEQYF.

The V and J genes are TRBV25-1 and TRBJ2-7, with D perhaps TRBD1 (6 bases). CDR1 is MGHDK and CDR2 is SYGVNS in the germline V gene. The CDR3 runs 14 residues. With 3 bases removed from V and 3 bases from J, the gap between germline ends came to 12 bases. The CDR3 nucleotides read TGTGCCAGCAGTGAGTCGGGGACATTCTACGAGCAGTACTTC. Encoded protein: CASSESGTFYEQYF.

The chain joins TRBV7-9 to TRBJ2-1, with 8 positions matching TRBD1. The V gene's germline CDR1 is SEHNR and CDR2 FQNEAQ (reference sequence). The CDR3 contains 15 residues. Trimming took 5 bases from V and 5 from J; bases not matched to a gene: 8. The CDR3: CASSRQGTRDNEQFF. CDR3 in DNA: TGTGCCAGCAGCCGACAGGGGACGCGGGACAATGAGCAGTTCTTC. Looking up the rest from reference TRBV7-9 and TRBJ2-1 gives the full variable domain: DTGVSQNPRHKITKRGQNVTFRCDPISEHNRLYWYRQTLGQGPEFLTYFQNEAQLEKSRLLSDRFSAERPKGSFSTLEIQRTEQGDSAMYLCASSRQGTRDNEQFFGPGTRLTVL.

The chain has TRBV6-1 and TRBJ2-1; TRBD2 matches at 11 bases. The J segment lost 8 bases and the V segment lost 4 bases, leaving 10 bases of the junction unmatched. The germline CDR1 and CDR2 sequences are MNHNS and SASEGT. The CDR3 totals 16 residues. CDR3 loop: CASSGGTSGLLDEQFF. In nucleotides, the CDR3 is TGTGCCAGCAGTGGGGGGACTAGCGGACTTCTTGATGAGCAGTTCTTC.

The rearrangement joins TRBV6-6 to TRBJ2-7; 7 bases fit TRBD1. The CDR3 totals 15 residues. The germline V gene encodes CDR1 MNHNY and CDR2 SVGAGI (reference sequence). V trimming: 2 bases; J trimming: 0 bases; junction bases outside the gene matches: 4. Here the CDR3 reads CASSYRGQNSYEQYF. DNA of the CDR3: TGTGCCAGCAGTTACCGGGGACAGAACTCCTACGAGCAGTACTTC.

The rearrangement uses TRBV10-3 and TRBJ2-7; possibly TRBD1 for D (6 bases). This CDR3 region has 14 residues. CDR1 and CDR2 from the germline V gene are ENHRY and SYGVKD. V shed 2 bases and J shed 4 bases, with 12 bases lying between them. DNA for the CDR3: TGTGCCATCAGTGAGACCGGGACAAAATACGAGCAGTACTTC. Its protein product is CAISETGTKYEQYF.

The chain has TRBV30 and TRBJ1-2; a weak D match, TRBD1 (5 bases). The CDR3 length is 11 residues. The germline CDR1 and CDR2 sequences are GTSNPN and SVGIG (reference sequence). V was shortened by 5 bases and J by 7 bases, with 11 bases between the two germline ends. CDR3 DNA sequence: TGTGCCTGGGGGGGACTACTTGGCTACACCTTC. This translates into CAWGGLLGYTF.

The rearrangement joins TRBV9 to TRBJ1-5; D remains ambiguous. Germline V gene sequence: CDR1 SGDLS, CDR2 YYNGEE. Trimming cost V 0 bases and J 7 bases, with 11 bases left between them. The CDR3 contains 14 residues. The CDR3 DNA follows: TGTGCCAGCAGCGTAGGCACCTCGGAGCAGCCCCAGCATTTT. This gives the protein CASSVGTSEQPQHF.

This chain uses TRBV9 with TRBJ2-4, with D unresolved. The V and J ends lost 3 bases and 0 bases respectively, with 22 bases between them. The CDR3 loop spans 19 amino acids. The germline CDR1 and CDR2 sequences are SGDLS and YYNGEE. CDR3 in amino acids: CASSAAHTDIRIAKNIQYF. The CDR3 DNA reads TGTGCCAGCAGCGCGGCCCACACCGACATCAGAATAGCCAAAAACATTCAGTACTTC.

The V call is TRBV19, the J call TRBJ1-5; no firm D call. The CDR3 consists of 15 residues. V was trimmed by 3 bases and J by 0 bases, leaving 9 bases between them. Germline loops: CDR1 LNHDA, CDR2 SQIVND (reference sequence). The chain's CDR3 is CASSILVYSNQPQHF. CDR3 sequence (DNA): TGTGCCAGTAGTATTCTAGTTTATAGCAATCAGCCCCAGCATTTT.

The CDR3 sequence is CASSQDYRLTNSPLHF. CDR3 nucleotide sequence: TGCGCCAGCAGCCAAGATTATCGACTCACTAATTCACCCCTCCACTTT. The chain is built from TRBV4-3 and TRBJ1-6; D gene unclear. Trimming took 0 bases from V and 6 from J, leaving 12 bases between them. Germline V gene lookup returns CDR1 LGHNA and CDR2 YSLEER. The CDR3 is 16 residues long.

V is TRBV29-1 and J is TRBJ2-1; the D gene is possibly TRBD1 (6 bases). This CDR3 region has 12 residues. The germline V and J ends were trimmed by 4 bases and 6 bases, with 10 bases remaining between them. From germline, CDR1 is SQVTM and CDR2 ANQGSEA. This chain's CDR3 is CSVGSTGNEQFF. CDR3 bases: TGCAGCGTTGGATCGACAGGCAATGAGCAGTTCTTC.